These 15 T cell receptor beta chains came from one sample sequenced in a study of T cell clonotyping in hematopoietic cell transplantation. TCRdb's table, derived via immunoSEQ multiplex PCR, lists solely in-frame clones and lacks some. The table includes some 13,000 clones, roughly 92% detected once. Sequencing used PBMCs, obtained 100 days after allogeneic stem cell transplant. Every receptor here comes from a female patient aged 45-60 years who had an allogeneic stem cell transplant from an unrelated donor, so the T cells may come from the graft donor. Some clones in this sample may be carry-over from other donors' samples.

This chain connects TRBV2 to TRBJ2-2, with a possible D match to TRBD2 (6 bases). CDR3 length: 15 amino acids. Germline V gene lookup returns CDR1 SNHLY and CDR2 FYNNEI. Trimming shortened V by 8 bases and J by 1 base, and 14 bases separated the two germline ends. The CDR3 loop reads CASEVGGWNTGELFF. CDR3 nucleotide sequence: TGTGCCAGCGAGGTGGGGGGTTGGAACACCGGGGAGCTGTTTTTT.

The chain has TRBV6-1 and TRBJ1-2; possibly TRBD1 for D (6 bases). Germline assignment: CDR1 MNHNS and CDR2 SASEGT. Trimming pared 10 bases from V and 6 bases from J, leaving 24 bases between. This CDR3 comprises 15 residues. CDR3 region: CATSHRGRGGDGYTF. CDR3 in DNA: TGTGCCACCTCTCACCGGGGGCGGGGGGGAGATGGCTACACCTTC.

CDR3 protein: CASRERGDYEQYF. For the CDR3, the DNA is TGTGCCAGTAGGGAGCGGGGGGACTACGAGCAGTACTTC. This chain connects TRBV19 to TRBJ2-7, with 9 positions matching TRBD2. J was trimmed by 3 bases and V by 6 bases; bases with no gene match: 3. Per the germline V gene, CDR1 is LNHDA and CDR2 is SQIVND (reference sequence). There are 13 residues in the CDR3.

The chain has TRBV28 and TRBJ1-1; D is unclear. V was pared by 2 bases and J by 1 base, with 8 bases between. The germline V gene encodes CDR1 MDHEN and CDR2 SYDVKM. The CDR3 sequence is 14 residues long. CDR3 coding DNA: TGTGCCAGCAGTTTAACCCCCGGGAACACTGAAGCTTTCTTT. As protein: CASSLTPGNTEAFF.

Written as DNA, the CDR3 is TGTGCCAGCAGTGCCACATTTAAGAACACTGAAGCTTTCTTT. Its protein product is CASSATFKNTEAFF. This chain connects TRBV6-5 to TRBJ1-1; D gene unclear. Germline V gene sequence: CDR1 MNHEY, CDR2 SVGAGI. The germline V and J ends were trimmed by 5 bases and 1 base, with 11 bases remaining between them. The CDR3 extends over 14 amino acids.

V gene TRBV19 combines with J gene TRBJ2-7, with D tentatively TRBD1 or TRBD2 (5 bases each). Germline V lookup: CDR1 LNHDA, CDR2 SQIVND (reference sequence). V lost 3 bases and J 3 bases, leaving 21 bases between the germline ends. There are 17 residues in the CDR3. CDR3: CASSISHFGDRVYEQYF. The CDR3 DNA sequence: TGTGCCAGTAGTATTTCCCATTTCGGGGACCGTGTCTACGAGCAGTACTTC.

V and J are TRBV29-1 and TRBJ1-1; D is unresolved. CDR1 SQVTM and CDR2 ANQGSEA come from the germline V gene. This CDR3 is built from 13 residues. V was shortened by 8 bases and J by 1 base, with 14 bases between the two germline ends. The CDR3 sequence is CSFRATGNTEAFF. The DNA of the CDR3 is TGCAGCTTCCGGGCGACGGGGAACACTGAAGCTTTCTTT.

The chain carries TRBV28 and TRBJ2-1; possible D gene TRBD2, 5 bases. This CDR3 comprises 14 residues. Germline-derived CDR1 and CDR2 are MDHEN and SYDVKM. V lost 11 bases and J 8 bases, leaving 22 bases between the germline ends. Written as DNA, the CDR3 is TGTGCCGTTCTCTCGGGCGCTAGCAGGTATGAGCAGTTCTTC. Its protein product is CAVLSGASRYEQFF.

This chain uses TRBV2 with TRBJ2-1; weak D call: TRBD2 (6 bases). V lost 3 bases and J lost 0, with 15 bases in between. The CDR3 consists of 17 residues. Germline CDR1 and CDR2: SNHLY and FYNNEI. This CDR3 reads CASSDVRRESSYNEQFF. The CDR3, as DNA: TGTGCCAGCAGTGATGTAAGGAGGGAGAGCTCCTACAATGAGCAGTTCTTC.

The DNA of the CDR3 is TGTGCCAGCTCACCTACCATCAATTCCGGGGAGCTGTTTTTT. Translation: CASSPTINSGELFF. V is TRBV18 and J is TRBJ2-2; D is ambiguous. Trimming took 3 bases from V and 6 from J, leaving 11 bases between them. The length of the CDR3 is 14 residues. Germline V gene sequence: CDR1 KGHSH, CDR2 LQKENI. The full variable domain, in which reference TRBV18 and TRBJ2-2 provide the parts outside the CDR3, is NAGVMQNPRHLVRRRGQEARLRCSPMKGHSHVYWYRQLPEEGLKFMVYLQKENIIDESGMPKERFSAEFPKEGPSILRIQQVVRGDSAAYFCASSPTINSGELFFGEGSRLTVL.

This chain links TRBV28 with TRBJ2-6, with a weak D call TRBD1 (5 bases). Trimming left V 5 bases short and J 0 bases short, with 14 bases between. Germline assignment: CDR1 MDHEN and CDR2 SYDVKM. The CDR3 loop spans 17 amino acids. This chain's CDR3 is CASSGPETASGANVLTF. The CDR3 bases are TGTGCCAGCAGTGGGCCCGAGACAGCCTCTGGGGCCAACGTCCTGACTTTC.

The chain joins TRBV13 to TRBJ2-3; D unclear. The CDR3 has 13 residues. Trimming left V 7 bases short and J 6 bases short, with 14 bases between. The germline V gene has CDR1 PRHDT and CDR2 FYEKMQ (reference sequence). CDR3 nucleotides: TGTGCCAGCATCTTGGGGATGGCGGATACGCAGTATTTT. Its translation: CASILGMADTQYF.

The rearrangement links TRBV25-1 to TRBJ1-1; D is ambiguous. Trimming took 6 bases from V and 6 from J, leaving 14 bases between them. The germline CDR1 and CDR2 sequences are MGHDK and SYGVNS. This CDR3 comprises 13 residues. CDR3 sequence (DNA): TGTGCCAGCAGCGATGTCGGGTTTGCTGAAGCTTTCTTT. Translating it yields CASSDVGFAEAFF.

The rearrangement joins TRBV7-9 to TRBJ1-4, with TRBD1 identical over 8 bases. With 5 bases clipped from V and 4 bases from J, the junction kept 12 bases outside the gene matches. The CDR3 has 17 amino acids. Germline V gives CDR1 SEHNR, CDR2 FQNEAQ (reference sequence). This CDR3 reads CASSRLLGQGYNEKLFF. Written as DNA, the CDR3 is TGTGCCAGCAGCCGCCTCCTCGGACAGGGATATAATGAAAAACTGTTTTTT. The whole variable domain, filled in from reference TRBV7-9 and TRBJ1-4, reads DTGVSQNPRHKITKRGQNVTFRCDPISEHNRLYWYRQTLGQGPEFLTYFQNEAQLEKSRLLSDRFSAERPKGSFSTLEIQRTEQGDSAMYLCASSRLLGQGYNEKLFFGSGTQLSVL.

This chain joins TRBV4-1 and TRBJ1-1; a weak D match, TRBD1 (5 bases). The CDR3 length is 15 residues. From germline, CDR1 is MGHRA and CDR2 YSYEKL. V was cut by 1 base and J by 3 bases, with 12 bases left in between. The CDR3 DNA is TGCGCCAGCAGCCAAGCGGCAGGGTTGGACACTGAAGCTTTCTTT. Translation gives CASSQAAGLDTEAFF.